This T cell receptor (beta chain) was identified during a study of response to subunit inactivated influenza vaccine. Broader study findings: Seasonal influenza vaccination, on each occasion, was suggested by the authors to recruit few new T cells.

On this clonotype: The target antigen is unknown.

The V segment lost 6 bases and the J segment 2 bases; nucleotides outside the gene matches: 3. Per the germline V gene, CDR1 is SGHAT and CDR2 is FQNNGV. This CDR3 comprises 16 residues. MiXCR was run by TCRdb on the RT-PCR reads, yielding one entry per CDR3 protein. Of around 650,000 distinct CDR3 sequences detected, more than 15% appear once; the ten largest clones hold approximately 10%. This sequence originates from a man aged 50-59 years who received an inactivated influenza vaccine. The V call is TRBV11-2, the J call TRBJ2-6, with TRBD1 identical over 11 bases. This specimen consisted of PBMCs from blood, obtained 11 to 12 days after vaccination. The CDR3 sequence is CASRGTGGTGANVLTF. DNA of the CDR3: TGTGCCAGCAGGGGGACAGGGGGGACTGGGGCCAACGTCCTGACTTTC.